This passage covers 18 T cell receptor beta chains from one sample sequenced in a study of T-cell memory formation after mild COVID-19. TCRdb itself ran the 5' RACE reads through MiXCR, one entry per CDR3 protein. The data contain roughly 350,000 distinct CDR3 sequences, roughly 13% of them singletons. Material for sequencing was PBMCs or a T cell subset sorted from them (not recorded which). The receptor source for this set is a man aged 18 to 30 who had mild COVID-19 (a few samples of this study predate the infection). Cell type and time point are not known.

This clonotype was recorded a few times. The chain joins TRBV6-5 to TRBJ1-5; TRBD1 matches 7 bases. Germline V lookup: CDR1 MNHEY, CDR2 SVGAGI. Trimming cost V 6 bases and J 2 bases; bases outside gene matches: 7. The CDR3 consists of 15 residues. CDR3 DNA: TGTGCCAGCAGAATGGACAGGCACGGCAATCAGCCCCAGCATTTT. Translated, it gives CASRMDRHGNQPQHF.

This clonotype was detected ten times or more. The chain joins TRBV15 to TRBJ2-2; TRBD2 aligns across 14 bases. This CDR3 spans 18 amino acids. The germline V gene encodes CDR1 LNHNV and CDR2 YYDKDF (reference sequence). V was pared by 0 bases and J by 3 bases, with 3 bases of the junction left unmatched. This chain's CDR3 is CATSRDTGLAGDTGELFF. The CDR3, as DNA: TGTGCCACCAGCAGAGATACGGGACTAGCGGGAGACACCGGGGAGCTGTTTTTT. The whole variable domain, remainder taken from reference TRBV15 and TRBJ2-2, is DAMVIQNPRYQVTQFGKPVTLSCSQTLNHNVMYWYQQKSSQAPKLLFHYYDKDFNNEADTPDNFQSRRPNTSFCFLDIRSPGLGDTAMYLCATSRDTGLAGDTGELFFGEGSRLTVL.

This clonotype has just a few counts. The chain is built from TRBV27 and TRBJ1-2, with 8 positions matching TRBD1. V lost 7 bases and J lost 3; bases outside the gene matches: 7. The germline V gene encodes CDR1 MNHEY and CDR2 SMNVEV (reference sequence). The CDR3 extends over 14 amino acids. The DNA for the CDR3 is TGTGCCAGCACCTTGACAGGGGATCACTATGGCTACACCTTC. Its translation is CASTLTGDHYGYTF.

The chain joins TRBV12-3 or TRBV12-4 to TRBJ2-2; D is perhaps TRBD1 or TRBD2 (5 bases each). V was cut by 3 bases and J by 6 bases, with 23 bases left in between. The CDR3 is 18 amino acids. CDR3 nucleotides: TGTGCCAGCAGTTTGTATCCCCACGGGACCGCCTTTTCCGGGGAGCTGTTTTTT. It yields the protein CASSLYPHGTAFSGELFF.

This clonotype was seen a handful of times. This chain connects TRBV7-9 to TRBJ2-3, with 7 bases fitting TRBD2. V was clipped by 7 bases and J by 2 bases; unmatched bases: 6. Germline-derived CDR1 and CDR2 are SEHNR and FQNEAQ (reference sequence). This CDR3 is built from 14 residues. The CDR3 bases are TGTGCCAGCACCCTAGCGGATAACACAGATACGCAGTATTTT. Its protein product is CASTLADNTDTQYF.

In this sample, this clonotype turned up many times. The V call is TRBV4-2, the J call TRBJ2-3, with D uncertain. CDR3 length: 13 residues. V lost 3 bases and J 2 bases, leaving 6 bases between the germline ends. Germline CDR1 is LGHNA and CDR2 is YNFKEQ. The CDR3 sequence is CASSHNPTDTQYF. In nucleotides, the CDR3 is TGTGCCAGCAGCCACAACCCCACAGATACGCAGTATTTT.

This chain links TRBV11-2 with TRBJ2-1; D may correspond to TRBD1 or TRBD2 (5 bases each). Trimming cost V 5 bases and J 6 bases, with 14 bases left between them. The CDR3 contains 14 residues. The germline V gene encodes CDR1 SGHAT and CDR2 FQNNGV. DNA of the CDR3: TGTGCCAGCAGCCCCGCCTGGGGGAGCAATGAGCAGTTCTTC. This sequence encodes CASSPAWGSNEQFF.

The chain employs TRBV7-3 and TRBJ1-6; D unclear. With 5 bases removed from V and 7 bases from J, the gap between germline ends came to 9 bases. CDR3 size: 13 residues. Germline CDR1 reads SGHTA; CDR2 reads FQGTGA. Written as DNA, the CDR3 is TGTGCCAGCAGCCCCATGGAAAATTCACCCCTCCACTTT. It encodes CASSPMENSPLHF.

V usage is TRBV12-5 and J usage is TRBJ2-7; D remains ambiguous. CDR1 and CDR2 from the germline V gene are LGHNT and FRNRAP. CDR3 size: 12 residues. V was pared by 0 bases and J by 2 bases, with 2 bases between. The CDR3 loop is CASGLVPYEQYF. The CDR3 DNA reads TGTGCTAGTGGTTTGGTACCCTACGAGCAGTACTTC. Drawing the rest from reference TRBV12-5 and TRBJ2-7, the complete variable domain is DARVTQTPRHKVTEMGQEVTMRCQPILGHNTVFWYRQTMMQGLELLAYFRNRAPLDDSGMPKDRFSAEMPDATLATLKIQPSEPRDSAVYFCASGLVPYEQYFGPGTRLTVT.

This clonotype has just a few counts. This rearrangement joins TRBV20-1 to TRBJ2-4, with 8 bases matching TRBD1. The V and J ends lost 4 bases and 7 bases, in that order; junction bases with no gene match: 3. CDR1 and CDR2 from the germline V gene are DFQATT and SNEGSKA (reference sequence). The CDR3 consists of 12 residues. CDR3 bases: TGCAGTGCTACAGGGGGCGGGAACATTCAGTACTTC. Translated, it gives CSATGGGNIQYF.

CDR3 amino acids: CASSFPGPGELFF. The DNA of the CDR3 is TGCGCCAGCAGCTTTCCAGGGCCCGGGGAGCTGTTTTTT. The rearrangement joins TRBV5-1 to TRBJ2-2; D might be TRBD1 (5 bases). Per the germline V gene, CDR1 is SGHRS and CDR2 is YFSETQ. Trimming pared 2 bases from V and 6 bases from J, leaving 8 bases between. The CDR3 runs 13 residues. Supplemented by reference TRBV5-1 and TRBJ2-2, the full variable domain reads KAGVTQTPRYLIKTRGQQVTLSCSPISGHRSVSWYQQTPGQGLQFLFEYFSETQRNKGNFPGRFSGRQFSNSRSEMNVSTLELGDSALYLCASSFPGPGELFFGEGSRLTVL.

This clonotype has a count of ten or more. The chain recombines TRBV5-1 with TRBJ2-5, with a possible D match to TRBD2 (6 bases). This CDR3 is 15 amino acids long. V lost 2 bases to trimming and J lost 4 bases, with 15 bases between them. Per germline, CDR1 SGHRS and CDR2 YFSETQ. CDR3 coding DNA: TGCGCCAGCAGCTTTTTGGGTAGCGGCGTAGAGACCCAGTACTTC. This gives the protein CASSFLGSGVETQYF.

This sequence joins TRBV12-3 or TRBV12-4 and TRBJ2-7, with D perhaps TRBD1 or TRBD2 (5 bases each). This CDR3 spans 14 amino acids. Trimming took 5 bases from V and 2 from J, leaving 13 bases between them. The CDR3 loop is CASSLIRGPYEQYF. The CDR3, as DNA: TGTGCCAGCAGTCTTATACGGGGACCCTACGAGCAGTACTTC.

This clonotype was counted a few times. The genes are TRBV18 and TRBJ2-1; perhaps TRBD1 as D (6 bases). This CDR3 spans 16 amino acids. Trimming took 2 bases from V and 5 from J, leaving 16 bases between them. Germline V gene data show CDR1 as KGHSH and CDR2 as LQKENI. CDR3 in DNA: TGTGCCAGCTCACCAGCACAGGGTGAAGGCCACAATGAGCAGTTCTTC. As protein: CASSPAQGEGHNEQFF.

The chain carries TRBV9 and TRBJ2-1; 10 bases are a match to TRBD1. The CDR3 has 15 residues. Germline V gene data show CDR1 as SGDLS and CDR2 as YYNGEE. V was clipped by 3 bases and J by 2 bases; unmatched bases: 2. CDR3 coding DNA: TGTGCCAGCAGCGAGACAGGGGGCACCTACAATGAGCAGTTCTTC. Its protein product is CASSETGGTYNEQFF.

This clonotype was found a few times. V is TRBV5-1 and J is TRBJ1-2; D call uncertain. This CDR3 is built from 14 residues. CDR1 and CDR2 (germline): SGHRS, YFSETQ. Trimming cost V 0 bases and J 0 bases, with 6 bases left between them. The CDR3 loop is CASSLETANYGYTF. In nucleotides, the CDR3 is TGCGCCAGCAGCTTGGAGACCGCTAACTATGGCTACACCTTC.

This sequence joins TRBV28 and TRBJ1-1; TRBD1 might be the D (5 bases). Between the trimmed V and J ends, which lost 4 bases and 11 bases, there was a span of 8 bases. CDR1 and CDR2 (germline): MDHEN, SYDVKM. The CDR3 totals 10 residues. CDR3 sequence (DNA): TGTGCCAGCAGTTCCAACAGGGCTTTCTTT. Its protein is CASSSNRAFF.

The chain joins TRBV14 to TRBJ2-1; perhaps TRBD1 as D (8 bases). The V gene's germline CDR1 is SGHDN and CDR2 FVKESK. V was shortened by 2 bases and J by 9 bases, with 11 bases between the two germline ends. The CDR3 runs 13 residues. CDR3 in DNA: TGTGCCAGCAGCCAAACAGGGGGGGGTGAGCAGTTCTTC. Translation gives CASSQTGGGEQFF.